These 21 T cell receptor beta chains were sequenced from one sample in a study of cytomegalovirus exposure and HLA in healthy donors. PCR involved 60 Vbeta and 13 Jbeta primers. Some clones are missing from TCRdb's copy, which holds only in-frame ones; the method was immunoSEQ multiplex PCR. This repertoire shows over 75,000 clones, about 75% found once; its top ten account for roughly 7%. The sample comprised PBMCs. The receptors stem from a man aged 35 to 55 in good health and CMV-seropositive.

The rearrangement joins TRBV14 to TRBJ2-1; the D gene is possibly TRBD2 (5 bases). Trimming stripped 1 base from V and 8 bases from J, with 24 bases between. The germline V gene has CDR1 SGHDN and CDR2 FVKESK. This CDR3 spans 18 amino acids. CDR3 protein: CASSQGVGRSKSVDEQFF. CDR3 bases: TGTGCCAGCAGCCAAGGTGTGGGGAGATCAAAATCGGTCGATGAGCAGTTCTTC.

The CDR3, as DNA: TGTGCCAGCAGCGTCGAACTTAGCGGGAGTGAGACCCAGTACTTC. This codes for CASSVELSGSETQYF. The genes are TRBV9 and TRBJ2-5; 9 nucleotides match TRBD2. Germline V gene data show CDR1 as SGDLS and CDR2 as YYNGEE. The CDR3 totals 15 residues. The J segment lost 5 bases and the V segment lost 2 bases, leaving 7 bases of the junction unmatched.

This chain uses TRBV9 with TRBJ2-3, with 9 bases matching TRBD2. V gave up 1 base and J gave up 6 bases; unmatched junction bases: 9. Germline CDR1 and CDR2: SGDLS and YYNGEE. The CDR3 loop spans 16 amino acids. The CDR3 DNA is TGTGCCAGCAGCGTACTCTCGGCTAGCGGGGCGGATACGCAGTATTTT. The encoded protein is CASSVLSASGADTQYF.

This chain joins TRBV5-6 and TRBJ2-5, with 8 bases lining up with TRBD1. The CDR3 loop spans 16 amino acids. Looked up from germline, CDR1 is SGHDT and CDR2 is YYEEEE. V was clipped by 1 base and J by 2 bases; unmatched bases: 7. This chain's CDR3 is CASSLLGQGKQETQYF. For the CDR3, the DNA is TGTGCCAGCAGCTTGTTAGGACAGGGAAAGCAAGAGACCCAGTACTTC. The whole variable domain, filled in from reference TRBV5-6 and TRBJ2-5, reads DAGVTQSPTHLIKTRGQQVTLRCSPKSGHDTVSWYQQALGQGPQFIFQYYEEEERQRGNFPDRFSGHQFPNYSSELNVNALLLGDSALYLCASSLLGQGKQETQYFGPGTRLLVL.

The chain carries TRBV5-1 and TRBJ2-3; 9 bases line up with TRBD1. After removal of 5 bases from V and 5 bases from J, the junction contained 6 bases not matched to a gene. The CDR3 runs 14 residues. Germline lookup yields CDR1 SGHRS and CDR2 YFSETQ. CDR3 coding DNA: TGCGCCAGCAGTGTAGGGACAGGGCAAGATACGCAGTATTTT. It specifies CASSVGTGQDTQYF.

The chain is built from TRBV6-5 and TRBJ1-3; no reliable D call. CDR1 and CDR2 (germline): MNHEY, SVGAGI. The CDR3 is made up of 13 amino acids. With 5 bases removed from V and 2 bases from J, the gap between germline ends came to 7 bases. The CDR3 spells CASSNGAGNTIYF. As DNA, the CDR3 is TGTGCCAGCAGTAACGGGGCTGGAAACACCATATATTTT.

V gene TRBV7-2 combines with J gene TRBJ1-1; the match to TRBD1 covers 12 bases. The CDR3 has 17 amino acids. V shed 4 bases and J 2 bases; nucleotides not matched to a gene: 8. In germline, CDR1 is SGHTA, CDR2 FQGNSA. Written as DNA, the CDR3 is TGTGCCAGCAGCTGGACCGGGACAGGGGGCTTAAACACTGAAGCTTTCTTT. This gives the protein CASSWTGTGGLNTEAFF.

The V call is TRBV9, the J call TRBJ2-1, with no clear D. Trimming removed 0 bases from V and 4 bases from J, with 5 bases in between. This CDR3 comprises 13 residues. Germline values: CDR1 SGDLS, CDR2 YYNGEE. The CDR3 nucleotides are TGTGCCAGCAGCGTAGAACGGTACAATGAGCAGTTCTTC. It specifies CASSVERYNEQFF.

This clone was recorded a few times. The chain combines TRBV28 with TRBJ1-2; D remains ambiguous. Trimming left V 2 bases short and J 4 bases short, with 5 bases between. The CDR3 contains 12 residues. Per germline, CDR1 MDHEN and CDR2 SYDVKM. CDR3 in amino acids: CASSLRLYGYTF. CDR3 bases: TGTGCCAGCAGTTTACGTCTCTATGGCTACACCTTC.

This chain links TRBV29-1 with TRBJ2-3, with D perhaps TRBD1 (6 bases). The germline gives CDR1 SQVTM, CDR2 ANQGSEA. The CDR3 runs to 12 residues. The V end was cut by 6 bases, the J end by 3 bases, with 10 bases between. DNA for the CDR3: TGCAGCGTCAAGGGGGAAACAGATACGCAGTATTTT. Protein: CSVKGETDTQYF.

CDR3 in amino acids: CASSLGRLAGAGAQYF. In nucleotides, the CDR3 is TGTGCCAGCAGCTTAGGAAGACTAGCGGGGGCCGGGGCCCAGTACTTC. The chain joins TRBV7-8 to TRBJ2-5; the match to TRBD2 covers 12 bases. The V and J ends lost 1 base and 9 bases, in that order; junction bases with no gene match: 9. There are 16 residues in the CDR3. Germline V lookup: CDR1 SGHVS, CDR2 FQNEAQ.

The V and J genes are TRBV6-5 and TRBJ2-3; D perhaps matches TRBD1 (6 bases). V was pared by 8 bases and J by 9 bases, with 15 bases between. The CDR3 runs 12 residues. CDR1 and CDR2 (germline): MNHEY, SVGAGI. CDR3 loop: CASQADSSTQYF. The CDR3 region has the DNA TGTGCCAGCCAAGCGGACAGCAGCACGCAGTATTTT.

The chain is built from TRBV11-3 and TRBJ2-7; no reliable D call. The V gene's germline CDR1 is SGHNT and CDR2 YENEEA. Trimming took 4 bases from V and 7 from J, leaving 14 bases between them. The CDR3 is 13 residues long. CDR3 sequence (DNA): TGTGCCAGCAGCTGGCGACATCCGGCTGAGCAGTACTTC. This translates into CASSWRHPAEQYF.

This clone appeared many times. The V gene is TRBV11-2, the J gene TRBJ2-3; possibly TRBD2 for D (6 bases). V was shortened by 4 bases and J by 9 bases, with 20 bases between the two germline ends. CDR3 size: 15 residues. Germline V CDR1 and CDR2: SGHAT, FQNNGV. For the CDR3, the DNA is TGTGCCAGCAGCTCCCCCCGGGGGAGTCCCTGGACGCAGTATTTT. This codes for CASSSPRGSPWTQYF.

This CDR3 reads CASSMTVDTGELFF. The DNA for the CDR3 is TGCGCCAGCAGCATGACAGTCGACACCGGGGAGCTGTTTTTT. The rearrangement uses TRBV5-1 and TRBJ2-2; D may be TRBD1 (5 bases). V was clipped by 4 bases and J by 3 bases, with 10 bases between them. Germline loops: CDR1 SGHRS, CDR2 YFSETQ. The CDR3 is 14 amino acids.

V gene TRBV6-1 combines with J gene TRBJ1-2; maybe TRBD1 (6 bases). The CDR3 length is 14 residues. The germline V and J ends were trimmed by 4 bases and 3 bases, with 12 bases remaining between them. CDR1 and CDR2 from the germline V gene are MNHNS and SASEGT. CDR3 residues: CASSVTGLDYGYTF. The DNA for the CDR3 is TGTGCCAGCAGTGTTACAGGGTTGGACTATGGCTACACCTTC.

The rearrangement uses TRBV29-1 and TRBJ1-2; TRBD1 aligns across 9 bases. Germline assignment: CDR1 SQVTM and CDR2 ANQGSEA. CDR3 length equals 13 residues. Trimming removed 4 bases from V and 7 bases from J; junction bases left unmatched: 7. The CDR3 sequence is CSVGITGGFGYTF. CDR3 DNA sequence: TGCAGCGTTGGAATCACAGGGGGCTTTGGCTACACCTTC.

The V call is TRBV6-4, the J call TRBJ2-7; 10 bases match TRBD2. Germline V gives CDR1 MRHNA, CDR2 SNTAGT. The junction had 11 bases not matched to a gene; V was cut back by 6 bases and J by 6 bases. The CDR3 totals 15 residues. CDR3 coding DNA: TGTGCCAGCAGCCCCGGGAGCGGGGGGGTTCTCGAGCAGTACTTC. Protein sequence: CASSPGSGGVLEQYF.

V gene TRBV9 combines with J gene TRBJ1-4; perhaps TRBD1 as D (6 bases). The CDR3 covers 14 residues. Germline V gene data show CDR1 as SGDLS and CDR2 as YYNGEE. Trimming removed 3 bases at V and 3 bases at J, with 9 bases between. CDR3: CASSARQANEKLFF. As DNA, the CDR3 is TGTGCCAGCAGCGCCCGACAGGCTAATGAAAAACTGTTTTTT.

This chain links TRBV29-1 with TRBJ2-2, with TRBD1 matching 7 bases. CDR3 size: 14 residues. Germline trimming cut 4 bases from V and 4 bases from J; bases unmatched to any gene: 6. Germline V CDR1 and CDR2: SQVTM, ANQGSEA. CDR3 DNA sequence: TGCAGCGTTGGAGGGGGCGAGGGCACCGGGGAGCTGTTTTTT. Translating gives CSVGGGEGTGELFF.

The rearrangement uses TRBV28 and TRBJ1-1, with unresolved D. This CDR3 has 13 residues. Germline assignment: CDR1 MDHEN and CDR2 SYDVKM. Trimming stripped 3 bases from V and 1 base from J, with 6 bases between. The CDR3 nucleotides are TGTGCCAGCAGTTTGAAGCCGAACACTGAAGCTTTCTTT. This sequence encodes CASSLKPNTEAFF.